Each of the 16 T cell receptor beta chains below was sequenced from the same sample in a study of patients and donors after allogeneic stem cell transplantation (dated by TCRdb to the early 2020s). Receptor amplification or capture employed RT-PCR. Sequencing was carried out with a NextSeq 550. Using fastp trimming at Q25 and MiXCR clonotype assembly, TCRdb reanalyzed the public sequencing data and kept in-frame beta chains. Merged by CDR3 protein, the rows form single entries marked with the most common genes and DNA. For this sample the table gives approximately 200,000 distinct CDR3 sequences, of which around two fifths were detected only once. 33% of the sample is in the top ten clones. Input material: blood, either unsorted or a sorted T cell fraction (not recorded which). The receptors stem from a human donor who was either an allogeneic HSCT recipient or a stem cell or donor lymphocyte infusion donor (not recorded which). It is not recorded whose cells these are; they may come from a transplant donor.

V is TRBV5-1 and J is TRBJ2-1; TRBD2 matches 8 bases. The CDR3 is 15 amino acids. Trimming removed 3 bases from V and 4 bases from J; junction bases left unmatched: 6. CDR1 is SGHRS, CDR2 YFSETQ, per germline. CDR3 nucleotides: TGCGCCAGCAGCTCAGCGGGAGTTAGTTACAATGAGCAGTTCTTC. Translating it yields CASSSAGVSYNEQFF.

This rearrangement joins TRBV7-2 to TRBJ2-3, with 9 bases identical to TRBD2. V trimming: 1 base; J trimming: 6 bases; junction bases outside the gene matches: 5. Germline V gene lookup returns CDR1 SGHTA and CDR2 FQGNSA. This CDR3 comprises 15 residues. The DNA for the CDR3 is TGTGCCAGCAGCTTAGATAGCGGGAGCCGGGATACGCAGTATTTT. It codes for CASSLDSGSRDTQYF.

The rearrangement links TRBV18 to TRBJ1-1; maybe TRBD1 (5 bases). The CDR3 sequence is 15 residues long. V lost 3 bases and J 3 bases, leaving 14 bases between the germline ends. The germline V gene encodes CDR1 KGHSH and CDR2 LQKENI. Here the CDR3 DNA reads TGTGCCAGCTCACCCGATGGGGGGTCGTACACTGAAGCTTTCTTT. Its protein is CASSPDGGSYTEAFF. The full variable domain, in which reference TRBV18 and TRBJ1-1 provide the parts outside the CDR3, is NAGVMQNPRHLVRRRGQEARLRCSPMKGHSHVYWYRQLPEEGLKFMVYLQKENIIDESGMPKERFSAEFPKEGPSILRIQQVVRGDSAAYFCASSPDGGSYTEAFFGQGTRLTVV.

The chain carries TRBV25-1 and TRBJ2-5, with D possibly TRBD2 on 5 matching bases. The CDR3 is made up of 16 amino acids. Germline-derived CDR1 and CDR2 are MGHDK and SYGVNS. V lost 3 bases and J 9 bases, leaving 23 bases between the germline ends. The CDR3 loop is CASSDEWAALGDAQYF. CDR3 coding DNA: TGTGCCAGCAGTGATGAATGGGCGGCATTGGGAGATGCCCAGTACTTC.

This clonotype was seen more than once but under ten times. The rearrangement uses TRBV5-1 and TRBJ2-1; 12 positions match TRBD1. This CDR3 contains 14 residues. Looked up from germline, CDR1 is SGHRS and CDR2 is YFSETQ. V shed 4 bases, J shed 8 bases, and the junction held 4 bases outside the gene matches. The CDR3 DNA follows: TGCGCCAGCAGCCAAGGGACAGGGGGCTATGAGCAGTTCTTC. This gives the protein CASSQGTGGYEQFF. Combining the CDR3 with reference TRBV5-1 and TRBJ2-1 gives the whole variable domain KAGVTQTPRYLIKTRGQQVTLSCSPISGHRSVSWYQQTPGQGLQFLFEYFSETQRNKGNFPGRFSGRQFSNSRSEMNVSTLELGDSALYLCASSQGTGGYEQFFGPGTRLTVL.

This clonotype was seen only a few times. The rearrangement links TRBV29-1 to TRBJ1-2; the match to TRBD1 covers 12 bases. The CDR3 consists of 14 residues. Looked up from germline, CDR1 is SQVTM and CDR2 is ANQGSEA. V lost 7 bases, J lost 7 bases, and 10 bases stayed unmatched. This CDR3 reads CSAKMGQGARGYTF. Written as DNA, the CDR3 is TGCAGCGCCAAAATGGGACAGGGGGCGCGTGGCTACACCTTC.

In the case of this clonotype: Germline and junction disagree at one end, which may indicate a read error. This chain links TRBV7-7 with TRBJ2-5, with TRBD1 matching 8 bases. The CDR3 runs to 15 residues. The germline gives CDR1 SSHAT, CDR2 FNYEAQ (reference sequence). The CDR3 DNA follows: TGTGCTAGCAGCTTAGGACAGGGAGTGAGAGAGACCCAGTACTTC. Protein: CASSLGQGVRETQYF.

A few counts support this clonotype. The CDR3 DNA reads as TGCAGCGTTCGACAGGTCAACGAGCAGTACTTC. It translates to CSVRQVNEQYF. The V gene is TRBV29-1, the J gene TRBJ2-7; a possible D gene is TRBD1 (6 bases). Trimming stripped 5 bases from V and 5 bases from J, with 10 bases between. This CDR3 contains 11 residues. CDR1 and CDR2 (germline): SQVTM, ANQGSEA.

The genes are TRBV27 and TRBJ2-4; 11 bases map to TRBD2. The CDR3 is 16 amino acids. V dropped 8 bases and J dropped 0; count of bases not matched to a gene: 6. Germline V gene sequence: CDR1 MNHEY, CDR2 SMNVEV (reference sequence). The CDR3 coding sequence is TGTGCCAGCGGGACTAGCGGAACTCTAGCCAAAAACATTCAGTACTTC. It specifies CASGTSGTLAKNIQYF.

This chain connects TRBV28 to TRBJ1-2, with 10 positions matching TRBD1. The germline V gene has CDR1 MDHEN and CDR2 SYDVKM. The CDR3 totals 17 residues. V was clipped by 5 bases and J by 4 bases; unmatched bases: 13. CDR3 loop: CASSPVVGTGDSYGYTF. The CDR3 DNA sequence: TGTGCCAGCAGTCCTGTAGTGGGGACAGGGGATAGCTATGGCTACACCTTC.

This clonotype was recorded only once. The chain uses TRBV9 and TRBJ2-1; D is tentatively TRBD1 or TRBD2 (5 bases each). This CDR3 has 14 residues. Trimming shortened V by 4 bases and J by 6 bases, and 14 bases separated the two germline ends. In germline, CDR1 is SGDLS, CDR2 YYNGEE. CDR3 DNA: TGTGCCAGCAGCTCCCGGGGCGGGCGCAATGAGCAGTTCTTC. Translated, it gives CASSSRGGRNEQFF.

This clonotype was observed at least ten times. CDR3 in DNA: TGCAGTGCGGACTCAGGGGGCACTGAAGCTTTCTTT. This codes for CSADSGGTEAFF. The chain employs TRBV20-1 and TRBJ1-1; 7 bases are a match to TRBD1. Germline V gene sequence: CDR1 DFQATT, CDR2 SNEGSKA (reference sequence). CDR3 length: 12 residues. V lost 6 bases and J lost 4; bases outside the gene matches: 5.

V gene TRBV11-2 combines with J gene TRBJ2-7; perhaps TRBD2 as D (6 bases). Trimming took 1 base from V and 0 from J, leaving 13 bases between them. Germline values: CDR1 SGHAT, CDR2 FQNNGV. The CDR3 totals 16 residues. CDR3 nucleotide sequence: TGTGCCAGCAGCTTAGGGGGCGGGGAAAGCTCCTACGAGCAGTACTTC. Amino acid sequence: CASSLGGGESSYEQYF.

The chain links TRBV3-1 to TRBJ2-5, with 7 bases identical to TRBD1. With 4 bases clipped from V and 4 bases from J, the junction kept 3 bases outside the gene matches. From germline, CDR1 is LGHDT and CDR2 YNNKEL (reference sequence). The CDR3 length is 13 residues. CDR3 sequence: CASSLPGGETQYF. The CDR3 DNA is TGTGCCAGCAGCCTACCAGGGGGAGAGACCCAGTACTTC.

This clonotype was detected many times. This chain uses TRBV7-6 with TRBJ2-7; maybe TRBD2 (5 bases). The CDR3 has 15 residues. In germline, CDR1 is SGHVS, CDR2 FNYEAQ. Trimming took off 5 bases at V and 0 bases at J, with 14 bases between the two ends. CDR3 bases: TGTGCCAGCAGCCCCCGGACGGGAAGCTCCTACGAGCAGTACTTC. The encoded protein is CASSPRTGSSYEQYF.

This clonotype was seen a handful of times. CDR3 bases: TGTGCCAGCAGCTTAGCCCCGGGGGCCGGGAGTGGCTACACCTTC. Translating gives CASSLAPGAGSGYTF. This chain connects TRBV7-2 to TRBJ1-2, with D perhaps TRBD1 (6 bases). Germline CDR1 is SGHTA and CDR2 is FQGNSA. V shed 0 bases and J shed 7 bases, with 15 bases lying between them. The CDR3 has 15 amino acids. Full variable domain (rest looked up from reference TRBV7-2 and TRBJ1-2): GAGVSQSPSNKVTEKGKDVELRCDPISGHTALYWYRQSLGQGLEFLIYFQGNSAPDKSGLPSDRFSAERTGGSVSTLTIQRTQQEDSAVYLCASSLAPGAGSGYTFGSGTRLTVV.